Following are 8 T cell receptor beta chains from one sample sequenced in a study of control samples from healthy donors and cancer patients. Data came from immunoSEQ multiplex PCR; TCRdb stores just in-frame clones and leaves some out. The sample has fewer than 200,000 clones, just over 85% seen once. The sequenced sample consisted of blood. The origin of the receptors is a woman aged 25 to 39 in good health.

This rearrangement joins TRBV28 to TRBJ2-1, with D hard to call. Trimming left V 6 bases short and J 7 bases short, with 10 bases between. Germline V gives CDR1 MDHEN, CDR2 SYDVKM. The CDR3 is 12 amino acids. CDR3 sequence reads: CASRTERNEQFF. CDR3 nucleotide sequence: TGTGCCAGCAGAACGGAGAGGAATGAGCAGTTCTTC.

This clone was seen just once. This chain links TRBV18 with TRBJ2-5, with unresolved D. Trimming shortened V by 8 bases and J by 1 base, and 8 bases separated the two germline ends. The germline CDR1 and CDR2 sequences are KGHSH and LQKENI. The CDR3 is made up of 12 amino acids. Here the CDR3 reads CASTDTQETQYF. In nucleotides, the CDR3 is TGTGCCAGCACAGACACCCAAGAGACCCAGTACTTC.

V and J are TRBV6-5 and TRBJ1-2; 7 bases are a match to TRBD1. The CDR3 is 13 residues long. Germline V gene data show CDR1 as MNHEY and CDR2 as SVGAGI. J was trimmed by 5 bases and V by 10 bases; bases with no gene match: 10. CDR3 sequence: CATQGVRIYGYTF. As DNA, the CDR3 is TGTGCCACTCAGGGGGTCCGAATATATGGCTACACCTTC.

The V and J genes are TRBV29-1 and TRBJ2-6; D gene unclear. CDR1 SQVTM and CDR2 ANQGSEA come from the germline V gene. This CDR3 has 12 amino acids. V was pared by 4 bases and J by 1 base, with 2 bases between. CDR3 DNA sequence: TGCAGCGTTGTATCTGGGGCCAACGTCCTGACTTTC. Translated, it gives CSVVSGANVLTF. The complete variable domain, with remaining parts taken from reference TRBV29-1 and TRBJ2-6, reads SAVISQKPSRDICQRGTSLTIQCQVDSQVTMMFWYRQQPGQSLTLIATANQGSEATYESGFVIDKFPISRPNLTFSTLTVSNMSPEDSSIYLCSVVSGANVLTFGAGSRLTVL.

V gene TRBV5-4 combines with J gene TRBJ1-2; possible D gene TRBD1, 5 bases. The CDR3 consists of 13 residues. The V gene lost 6 bases and the J gene lost 5 bases, with 14 bases spanning the gap. CDR1 and CDR2 from the germline V gene are SGHNT and YYREEE (reference sequence). The CDR3 bases are TGTGCCAGCACAGAGGGGATTGGATATGGCTACACCTTC. Translated, it gives CASTEGIGYGYTF. The whole variable domain, remainder taken from reference TRBV5-4 and TRBJ1-2, is ETGVTQSPTHLIKTRGQQVTLRCSSQSGHNTVSWYQQALGQGPQFIFQYYREEENGRGNFPPRFSGLQFPNYSSELNVNALELDDSALYLCASTEGIGYGYTFGSGTRLTVV.

In this sample, this clone turned up once. J is TRBJ2-5 and V is TRBV6-1; D is uncertain. V was pared by 2 bases and J by 2 bases, with 6 bases between. CDR1 MNHNS and CDR2 SASEGT come from the germline V gene. The CDR3 spans 13 residues. This CDR3 reads CASSEWIQETQYF. The CDR3 DNA is TGTGCCAGCAGTGAATGGATACAAGAGACCCAGTACTTC.

The rearrangement links TRBV19 to TRBJ2-5, with 8 bases fitting TRBD1. This CDR3 is built from 15 residues. J lost 4 bases, V lost 4 bases, and 8 bases had no gene match. CDR1 is LNHDA, CDR2 SQIVND, per germline (reference sequence). CDR3 protein: CASSTRQGRSETQYF. The CDR3 coding sequence is TGTGCCAGTAGTACACGACAGGGGAGATCAGAGACCCAGTACTTC. Using reference TRBV19 and TRBJ2-5 for the parts outside the CDR3, the full variable domain is DGGITQSPKYLFRKEGQNVTLSCEQNLNHDAMYWYRQDPGQGLRLIYYSQIVNDFQKGDIAEGYSVSREKKESFPLTVTSAQKNPTAFYLCASSTRQGRSETQYFGPGTRLLVL.

V and J are TRBV19 and TRBJ2-5, with 7 bases lining up with TRBD2. Germline CDR1 reads LNHDA; CDR2 reads SQIVND (reference sequence). This CDR3 comprises 14 residues. V was clipped by 1 base and J by 1 base; unmatched bases: 0. The CDR3 DNA follows: TGTGCCAGTAGTATAGGCGGGAGCCAAGAGACCCAGTACTTC. Translation: CASSIGGSQETQYF.